This section outlines one TCR beta chain sequence together with its context. Among Cohort 3 donors, those recovered had two negative PCRs, clearance, or symptom resolution. These data originate in a study of blood T cell repertoires in COVID-19. Some clones are missing from TCRdb's copy, which holds only in-frame ones; the method was immunoSEQ multiplex PCR. The data contain approximately 490,000 clones, about 90% of them seen just once; the ten biggest clones take up approximately 0.7%. CDR3 length: 15 amino acids. With 3 bases removed from V and 2 bases from J, the gap between germline ends came to 12 bases. The V gene's germline CDR1 is MNHNS and CDR2 SASEGT.

The receptor's source is a young woman who had recovered from COVID-19. The chain is built from TRBV6-1 and TRBJ2-3; the D gene is possibly TRBD2 (6 bases). The material sequenced was PBMCs or T cells enriched from blood (not recorded which). The CDR3 sequence is CASSDPGLHTDTQYF. CDR3 nucleotides: TGTGCCAGCAGTGATCCGGGACTCCACACAGATACGCAGTATTTT.